The 12 T cell receptor beta chains given below trace back to one sample, sequenced in a study of long-term antiretroviral therapy in people with HIV. Version v3.0 of the immunoSEQ assay was performed at survey level. Here immunoSEQ multiplex PCR was the method, and the copy in TCRdb shows in-frame clones only, minus some. In the table there are about 28,000 clones, 93% of which are singletons. Specimen: unsorted PBMCs, collected 6.2 years after starting antiretroviral therapy. These receptors were taken from a man aged 35-49 years with HIV.

The chain has TRBV5-1 and TRBJ2-1; D possibly corresponds to TRBD2 (5 bases). CDR3 size: 14 residues. The germline CDR1 and CDR2 sequences are SGHRS and YFSETQ. Trimming removed 4 bases at V and 5 bases at J, with 13 bases between. CDR3 protein: CASSPDTRDNEQFF. The CDR3 nucleotides read TGCGCCAGCAGCCCGGATACTAGAGACAATGAGCAGTTCTTC.

V usage is TRBV28 and J usage is TRBJ2-7, with D perhaps assigned TRBD1 or TRBD2 (5 bases each). The CDR3 covers 16 residues. Per germline, CDR1 MDHEN and CDR2 SYDVKM. V lost 3 bases and J lost 2, with 17 bases in between. The CDR3, as DNA: TGTGCCAGCAGTTTGGCCGGGGCGGTGGGGACCTACGAGCAGTACTTC. It encodes CASSLAGAVGTYEQYF.

This chain uses TRBV5-1 with TRBJ1-1, with TRBD1 as a possible D gene (5 bases). This CDR3 comprises 15 residues. V dropped 0 bases and J dropped 2 bases, with 11 bases sitting between them. Germline V gives CDR1 SGHRS, CDR2 YFSETQ. Here the CDR3 reads CASSLAQVGNTEAFF. The CDR3 DNA reads TGCGCCAGCAGCTTGGCACAGGTTGGTAACACTGAAGCTTTCTTT.

This chain links TRBV2 with TRBJ2-7; D is unresolved. Trimming stripped 5 bases from V and 3 bases from J, with 5 bases between. The CDR3 extends over 11 amino acids. Germline V gene lookup returns CDR1 SNHLY and CDR2 FYNNEI. CDR3 in DNA: TGTGCCAGCAGTCAGGTCTACGAGCAGTACTTC. Encoded protein: CASSQVYEQYF. Full variable domain (remainder filled in from reference TRBV2 and TRBJ2-7): EPEVTQTPSHQVTQMGQEVILRCVPISNHLYFYWYRQILGQKVEFLVSFYNNEISEKSEIFDDQFSVERPDGSNFTLKIRSTKLEDSAMYFCASSQVYEQYFGPGTRLTVT.

The chain recombines TRBV7-9 with TRBJ2-7, with 10 bases lining up with TRBD1. After removal of 5 bases from V and 3 bases from J, the junction contained 7 bases not matched to a gene. The CDR3 loop spans 15 amino acids. Germline CDR1 and CDR2: SEHNR and FQNEAQ (reference sequence). The CDR3 reads CASSQSGQGGYEQYF. The CDR3 DNA reads TGTGCCAGCAGCCAGTCAGGACAGGGGGGCTACGAGCAGTACTTC.

This clone was counted only a few times. This rearrangement joins TRBV6-5 to TRBJ1-3, with 7 nucleotides matching TRBD1. The CDR3 loop spans 14 amino acids. V shed 6 bases, J shed 0 bases, and the junction held 2 bases outside the gene matches. The germline gives CDR1 MNHEY, CDR2 SVGAGI. CDR3 DNA: TGTGCCAGCAGACAGGGGTACTCTGGAAACACCATATATTTT. Protein product: CASRQGYSGNTIYF.

This chain connects TRBV9 to TRBJ1-2; D is unclear. The CDR3 has 14 amino acids. Germline values: CDR1 SGDLS, CDR2 YYNGEE. Between the trimmed V and J ends, which lost 0 bases and 1 base, there was a span of 7 bases. The CDR3 reads CASSVDSRNYGYTF. CDR3 in DNA: TGTGCCAGCAGCGTAGACTCCCGTAACTATGGCTACACCTTC. The entire variable domain, with the rest obtained from reference TRBV9 and TRBJ1-2, is as follows: DSGVTQTPKHLITATGQRVTLRCSPRSGDLSVYWYQQSLDQGLQFLIQYYNGEERAKGNILERFSAQQFPDLHSELNLSSLELGDSALYFCASSVDSRNYGYTFGSGTRLTVV.

The genes are TRBV4-1 and TRBJ2-4; unclear D gene. The length of the CDR3 is 14 residues. Deletions cut 0 bases from V and 2 bases from J, with 5 bases between. Looked up from germline, CDR1 is MGHRA and CDR2 is YSYEKL. The CDR3 region is CASSQDFTKNIQYF. The CDR3 DNA is TGCGCCAGCAGCCAAGATTTTACCAAAAACATTCAGTACTTC.

V gene TRBV4-3 combines with J gene TRBJ2-1, with 9 bases that match TRBD2. Germline assignment: CDR1 LGHNA and CDR2 YSLEER. V was clipped by 0 bases and J by 5 bases; unmatched bases: 8. The length of the CDR3 is 17 residues. The CDR3, as DNA: TGCGCCAGCAGCCAAGAGTATCGGCTAGCGGGAAACAATGAGCAGTTCTTC. It codes for CASSQEYRLAGNNEQFF.

The chain has TRBV7-9 and TRBJ1-6, with 7 bases identical to TRBD1. V shed 10 bases, J shed 7 bases, and the junction held 7 bases outside the gene matches. The CDR3 has 13 residues. Germline CDR1 reads SEHNR; CDR2 reads FQNEAQ (reference sequence). The CDR3, as DNA: TGTGCCATTGCAACAGGGGAGAATTCACCCCTCCACTTT. Translating it yields CAIATGENSPLHF.

The CDR3 DNA follows: TGTGCCAAACGGGACACCGGGGACAGGGGAGGCTATGGCTACACCTTC. This sequence encodes CAKRDTGDRGGYGYTF. The J gene is TRBJ1-2, the V gene TRBV27; 10 bases agree with TRBD1. The CDR3 is made up of 16 amino acids. CDR1 is MNHEY and CDR2 is SMNVEV in the germline V gene (reference sequence). With V trimmed by 10 bases and J by 4 bases, 15 bases remained unmatched.

This clone has just one count. The chain joins TRBV5-1 to TRBJ2-1; D not resolved. Germline values: CDR1 SGHRS, CDR2 YFSETQ. The CDR3 loop spans 18 amino acids. Trimming took off 0 bases at V and 0 bases at J, with 16 bases between the two ends. The CDR3 region has the DNA TGCGCCAGCAGCTTGGAGGGCAGTCCCAAACGCTCCTACAATGAGCAGTTCTTC. Its protein product is CASSLEGSPKRSYNEQFF.